This T cell receptor (beta chain) was obtained from a study of cytomegalovirus exposure and HLA in healthy donors. Notes on the study in general: A later analysis linked a missense variant in DCLRE1C to the trimming of TCR beta V and J genes. A list of around 160 TCR beta chains associated with cytomegalovirus was given.

The germline gives CDR1 MNHEY, CDR2 SMNVEV (reference sequence). This CDR3 is built from 15 residues. Vbeta (60) and Jbeta (13) primers were used in the PCR. The protocol was immunoSEQ multiplex PCR, while the TCRdb copy is restricted to in-frame clones and leaves out a portion. The sample comprises almost 80,000 clones, under 70% of which are singletons, and less than 8% rests with the top ten. Only a few counts were recorded for this clone. What it binds is not known. This clonotype originated in a woman in her 50s in good health and CMV-seropositive. Sequencing was done on a sample of PBMCs. The chain has TRBV27 and TRBJ2-5; 7 nucleotides match TRBD2. The J call may be mistaken, given a closer DNA end match to TRBJ2-7. The CDR3 sequence: CASRETSRLDYEQYF. Written as DNA, the CDR3 is TGTGCCAGCAGGGAGACTAGCCGGTTGGACTACGAGCAGTACTTC.